A single sample gave rise to the 11 T cell receptor beta chains below, sequenced in a study of cytomegalovirus exposure and HLA in healthy donors. This PCR relied on a set of 60 Vbeta primers and 13 Jbeta primers. The table came from immunoSEQ multiplex PCR; TCRdb's copy has only in-frame clones and leaves some out. In the table there are 100,000 to 150,000 clones, roughly 77% of which are singletons. The material sequenced was PBMCs. The source is a woman aged 25 to 39 in good health and CMV-seronegative.

The rearrangement links TRBV10-3 to TRBJ1-5; D possibly corresponds to TRBD1 (5 bases). The CDR3 length is 13 residues. The germline CDR1 and CDR2 sequences are ENHRY and SYGVKD. Trimming shortened V by 5 bases and J by 3 bases, and 8 bases separated the two germline ends. The CDR3 reads CAISQGLNQPQHF. CDR3 DNA sequence: TGTGCCATCAGTCAGGGTCTCAATCAGCCCCAGCATTTT.

This clone appeared a single time. The V call is TRBV18, the J call TRBJ2-7; 9 bases line up with TRBD1. The V gene end was trimmed by 3 bases and the J gene end by 5 bases; junction bases not matched to a gene: 5. This CDR3 is 14 amino acids long. CDR1 and CDR2 (germline): KGHSH, LQKENI. The CDR3 DNA reads TGTGCCAGCTCACCCGGACAGGGGCTGCACGAGCAGTACTTC. This codes for CASSPGQGLHEQYF.

The J gene is TRBJ2-1, the V gene TRBV7-9; 8 bases match TRBD1. CDR3 length equals 15 residues. Losses at the gene ends were 5 bases for V and 5 bases for J; bases not matched to a gene: 8. Germline V gene data show CDR1 as SEHNR and CDR2 as FQNEAQ (reference sequence). The chain's CDR3 is CASSTGQGINNEQFF. CDR3 DNA: TGTGCCAGCAGCACCGGACAGGGAATAAACAATGAGCAGTTCTTC.

This chain links TRBV7-8 with TRBJ2-1, with 14 bases fitting TRBD2. Germline V lookup: CDR1 SGHVS, CDR2 FQNEAQ. V was clipped by 3 bases and J by 9 bases; unmatched bases: 4. This CDR3 region has 15 residues. The DNA for the CDR3 is TGTGCCAGCAGCTTTGGGACTAGCGGGAGAACTGAGCAGTTCTTC. Amino acids: CASSFGTSGRTEQFF. The whole variable domain, remainder taken from reference TRBV7-8 and TRBJ2-1, is GAGVSQSPRYKVAKRGQDVALRCDPISGHVSLFWYQQALGQGPEFLTYFQNEAQLDKSGLPSDRFFAERPEGSVSTLKIQRTQQEDSAVYLCASSFGTSGRTEQFFGPGTRLTVL.

This chain links TRBV27 with TRBJ1-2; 9 bases are shared with TRBD1. V lost 8 bases to trimming and J lost 8 bases; unmatched junction nucleotides: 9. Germline lookup yields CDR1 MNHEY and CDR2 SMNVEV (reference sequence). The CDR3 sequence is 13 residues long. The DNA of the CDR3 is TGTGCCAGCCGATCAGGGGACAGGGAGGGCTACACCTTC. This encodes CASRSGDREGYTF.

The chain has TRBV6-6 and TRBJ2-7, with 7 bases fitting TRBD2. Germline assignment: CDR1 MNHNY and CDR2 SVGAGI (reference sequence). The CDR3 has 14 residues. V lost 7 bases to trimming and J lost 5 bases; unmatched junction nucleotides: 11. The CDR3 DNA follows: TGTGCCAGCATACAGGATGGGAGGGCCAACGAGCAGTACTTC. This codes for CASIQDGRANEQYF.

V and J are TRBV11-2 and TRBJ2-7; possible D gene TRBD2, 5 bases. The CDR3 sequence is 14 residues long. Deletions cut 5 bases from V and 4 bases from J, with 15 bases between. The germline V gene has CDR1 SGHAT and CDR2 FQNNGV. The CDR3 here is CASSLRTGMYEQYF. DNA of the CDR3: TGTGCCAGCAGCCTCCGTACGGGGATGTACGAGCAGTACTTC.

This clone was detected a few times. V and J are TRBV6-1 and TRBJ1-4; 10 positions match TRBD1. Germline-derived CDR1 and CDR2 are MNHNS and SASEGT. V shed 0 bases and J 7 bases; nucleotides not matched to a gene: 2. This CDR3 spans 15 amino acids. The chain's CDR3 is CASSEAGTGVEKLFF. CDR3 coding DNA: TGTGCCAGCAGTGAAGCGGGGACAGGGGTTGAAAAACTGTTTTTT.

The V gene is TRBV11-2, the J gene TRBJ1-3; TRBD1 might be the D (6 bases). Germline values: CDR1 SGHAT, CDR2 FQNNGV. With 0 bases removed from V and 0 bases from J, the gap between germline ends came to 15 bases. The CDR3 has 18 amino acids. The CDR3 loop reads CASSLDQGGSASGNTIYF. CDR3 sequence (DNA): TGTGCCAGCAGCTTAGATCAAGGGGGAAGCGCCTCTGGAAACACCATATATTTT.

This chain joins TRBV30 and TRBJ2-2, with D tentatively TRBD2 (5 bases). CDR3 size: 12 residues. V lost 2 bases and J lost 8, with 9 bases in between. Germline CDR1 and CDR2: GTSNPN and SVGIG (reference sequence). For the CDR3, the DNA is TGTGCCTGGAGTCCCCCGGGGGGGGAGCTGTTTTTT. Amino acid sequence: CAWSPPGGELFF.

As for this clone: Other DNA sequences in the sample encode the same CDR3. V is TRBV2 and J is TRBJ1-5, with 7 bases identical to TRBD1. Per germline, CDR1 SNHLY and CDR2 FYNNEI. The CDR3 consists of 13 residues. The V segment lost 4 bases and the J segment 6 bases; nucleotides outside the gene matches: 3. The CDR3 coding sequence is TGTGCCAGCAGTGGTCAGGGGGGTCAGCCCCAGCATTTT. Its translation: CASSGQGGQPQHF.